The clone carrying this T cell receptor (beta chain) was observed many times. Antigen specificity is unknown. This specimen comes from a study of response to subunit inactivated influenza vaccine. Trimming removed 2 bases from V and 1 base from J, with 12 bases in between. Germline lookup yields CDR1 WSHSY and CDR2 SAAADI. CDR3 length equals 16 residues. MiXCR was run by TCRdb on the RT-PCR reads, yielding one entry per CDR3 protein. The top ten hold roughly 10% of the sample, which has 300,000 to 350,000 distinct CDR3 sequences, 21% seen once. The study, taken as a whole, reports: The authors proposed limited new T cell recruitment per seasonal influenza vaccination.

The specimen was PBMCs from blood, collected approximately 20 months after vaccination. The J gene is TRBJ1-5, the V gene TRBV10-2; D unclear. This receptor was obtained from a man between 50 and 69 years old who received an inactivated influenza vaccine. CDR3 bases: TGCGCCAGCAGTGAGAGGGCAGGCCCCAGCAATCAGCCCCAGCATTTT. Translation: CASSERAGPSNQPQHF.